A single sample is the source of the 13 T cell receptor beta chains below, sequenced in a study of T cells after yellow fever vaccination. TCRdb ran MiXCR on the 5' RACE reads and lists one entry per CDR3 protein. In the table there are a few hundred thousand distinct CDR3 sequences, around 13% of which are singletons. Specimen: CD4+ T cells sorted from PBMCs, collected 15 days after the yellow fever booster vaccination. These TCRs come from a man aged 18 to 29 who received the YFV17D yellow fever vaccine.

The chain recombines TRBV6-2 or TRBV6-3 with TRBJ2-1; 7 nucleotides line up with TRBD1. V was clipped by 5 bases and J by 6 bases; unmatched bases: 7. Germline lookup yields CDR1 MNHEY and CDR2 SVGEGT. CDR3 length: 14 amino acids. Written as DNA, the CDR3 is TGTGCCAGCAGTCTACAGGGGACCGGCAATGAGCAGTTCTTC. It codes for CASSLQGTGNEQFF.

A few counts support this clonotype. This sequence joins TRBV12-3 or TRBV12-4 and TRBJ2-3; 9 bases match TRBD2. Trimming at V came to 6 bases and at J to 2 bases, leaving 9 bases not matched to a gene. This CDR3 contains 16 residues. The CDR3 sequence is CASSSPIAGDTDTQYF. The CDR3 DNA is TGTGCCAGCAGCTCCCCCATAGCGGGGGACACAGATACGCAGTATTTT.

Ten or more counts support this clonotype. This sequence joins TRBV7-8 and TRBJ2-7; D uncertain. Trimming removed 1 base at V and 1 base at J, with 8 bases between. Germline loops: CDR1 SGHVS, CDR2 FQNEAQ. This CDR3 region has 14 residues. CDR3 region: CASSLGRLSYEQYV. The CDR3 region has the DNA TGTGCCAGCAGCTTAGGAAGATTGTCCTACGAGCAGTACGTC.

There are a few counts of this clonotype. The chain couples TRBV6-2 or TRBV6-3 to TRBJ2-3; TRBD2 matches 10 bases. This CDR3 has 15 amino acids. Germline CDR1 and CDR2: MNHEY and SVGEGT. The V segment lost 6 bases and the J segment 7 bases; nucleotides outside the gene matches: 10. The CDR3: CASRRAGGPTNTQYF. CDR3 coding DNA: TGTGCCAGCAGGAGAGCGGGGGGGCCTACTAATACGCAGTATTTT.

This clonotype was counted between two and nine times. The chain recombines TRBV19 with TRBJ2-2; TRBD2 matches 7 bases. Germline trimming cut 8 bases from V and 0 bases from J; bases unmatched to any gene: 3. Germline V gives CDR1 LNHDA, CDR2 SQIVND (reference sequence). The CDR3 is made up of 14 amino acids. The CDR3 DNA is TGTGCCAGTGTTGGGGGGGCGAACACCGGGGAGCTGTTTTTT. It translates to CASVGGANTGELFF.

This clonotype was observed many times. The chain carries TRBV11-2 and TRBJ2-3; weak D call: TRBD2 (6 bases). CDR1 is SGHAT, CDR2 FQNNGV, per germline. This CDR3 has 13 amino acids. The V end lost 6 bases, the J end lost 1 base, and 8 bases lay between the germline ends. CDR3 in amino acids: CASRPGGTDTQYF. The CDR3 bases are TGTGCCAGCAGACCGGGGGGCACAGATACGCAGTATTTT. The full variable domain, completed using reference TRBV11-2 and TRBJ2-3, is EAGVAQSPRYKIIEKRQSVAFWCNPISGHATLYWYQQILGQGPKLLIQFQNNGVVDDSQLPKDRFSAERLKGVDSTLKIQPAKLEDSAVYLCASRPGGTDTQYFGPGTRLTVL.

This clonotype came up a few times. This chain connects TRBV7-2 to TRBJ2-2; D could derive from TRBD1 or TRBD2 (5 bases each). Trimming removed 1 base from V and 6 bases from J, with 9 bases in between. Germline lookup yields CDR1 SGHTA and CDR2 FQGNSA. This CDR3 comprises 14 residues. The CDR3 nucleotides read TGTGCCAGCAGCTTAGTGGGGGTATCCGGGGAGCTGTTTTTT. Encoded protein: CASSLVGVSGELFF.

In this sample, this clonotype turned up a few times. The V gene is TRBV28, the J gene TRBJ1-1, with TRBD1 as a possible D gene (5 bases). Germline lookup yields CDR1 MDHEN and CDR2 SYDVKM. The CDR3 covers 13 residues. The germline V and J ends were trimmed by 3 bases and 11 bases, with 16 bases remaining between them. In nucleotides, the CDR3 is TGTGCCAGCAGTTTCTCAGATGTCCGGGGGGCTTTCTTT. This translates into CASSFSDVRGAFF.

This clonotype has just a few counts. The chain carries TRBV20-1 and TRBJ1-1, with a possible D match to TRBD1 (6 bases). Deletions cut 7 bases from V and 4 bases from J, with 19 bases between. CDR3 size: 14 residues. From germline, CDR1 is DFQATT and CDR2 SNEGSKA (reference sequence). In nucleotides, the CDR3 is TGCAGTGTCCCCGGGACAAAAGGGCGCACTGAAGCTTTCTTT. Amino acid sequence: CSVPGTKGRTEAFF.

This clonotype was observed a few times. The chain links TRBV6-5 to TRBJ1-2; D unresolved. Germline V lookup: CDR1 MNHEY, CDR2 SVGAGI. Trimming took 11 bases from V and 1 from J, leaving 8 bases between them. The CDR3 totals 11 residues. The CDR3 nucleotides read TGTGCCGCTGGATTTAACTATGGCTACACCTTC. This encodes CAAGFNYGYTF.

This clonotype was seen at least ten times. The rearrangement joins TRBV14 to TRBJ1-2, with no clear D. Germline assignment: CDR1 SGHDN and CDR2 FVKESK. This CDR3 is 11 amino acids long. Trimming cost V 0 bases and J 7 bases, with 3 bases left between them. The CDR3 region is CASSQEGGYTF. The CDR3 DNA follows: TGTGCCAGCAGCCAAGAGGGTGGCTACACCTTC.

This clonotype was seen a handful of times. The chain carries TRBV25-1 and TRBJ1-5; 8 bases agree with TRBD1. Germline values: CDR1 MGHDK, CDR2 SYGVNS. The CDR3 has 15 amino acids. Trimming cost V 4 bases and J 0 bases; bases outside gene matches: 2. CDR3 amino acids: CASSGQGASNQPQHF. The CDR3 nucleotides are TGTGCCAGCAGTGGGCAGGGGGCTAGCAATCAGCCCCAGCATTTT.

This clonotype was detected a few times. The chain joins TRBV6-2 or TRBV6-3 to TRBJ2-7, with D perhaps being TRBD1 or TRBD2 (5 bases each). Germline CDR1 and CDR2: MNHEY and SVGEGT. The CDR3 loop spans 14 amino acids. V lost 2 bases to trimming and J lost 6 bases, with 14 bases between them. CDR3 DNA sequence: TGTGCCAGCAGTTACGACCGGGGCGGTCGCGAGCAGTACTTC. Residues: CASSYDRGGREQYF.